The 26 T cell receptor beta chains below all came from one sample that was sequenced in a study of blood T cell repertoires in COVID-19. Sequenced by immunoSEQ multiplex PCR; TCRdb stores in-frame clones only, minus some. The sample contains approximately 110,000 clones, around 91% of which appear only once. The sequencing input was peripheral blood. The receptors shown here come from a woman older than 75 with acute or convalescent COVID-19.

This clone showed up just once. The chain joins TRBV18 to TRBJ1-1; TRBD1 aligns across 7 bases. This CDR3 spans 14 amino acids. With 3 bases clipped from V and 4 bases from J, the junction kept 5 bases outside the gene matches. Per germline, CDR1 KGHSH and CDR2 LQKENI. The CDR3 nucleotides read TGTGCCAGCTCACCCCAGGGGGTAGGCACTGAAGCTTTCTTT. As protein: CASSPQGVGTEAFF.

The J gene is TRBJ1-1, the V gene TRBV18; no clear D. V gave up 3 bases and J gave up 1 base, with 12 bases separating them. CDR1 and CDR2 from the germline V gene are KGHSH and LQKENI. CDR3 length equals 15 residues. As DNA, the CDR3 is TGTGCCAGCTCACCCCCGGGAGGATCGAACACTGAAGCTTTCTTT. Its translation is CASSPPGGSNTEAFF.

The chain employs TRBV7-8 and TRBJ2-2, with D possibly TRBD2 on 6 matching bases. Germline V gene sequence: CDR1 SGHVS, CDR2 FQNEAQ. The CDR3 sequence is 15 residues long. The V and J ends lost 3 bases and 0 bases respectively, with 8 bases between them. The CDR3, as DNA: TGTGCCAGCAGCTTCACGGGAGCGAACACCGGGGAGCTGTTTTTT. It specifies CASSFTGANTGELFF.

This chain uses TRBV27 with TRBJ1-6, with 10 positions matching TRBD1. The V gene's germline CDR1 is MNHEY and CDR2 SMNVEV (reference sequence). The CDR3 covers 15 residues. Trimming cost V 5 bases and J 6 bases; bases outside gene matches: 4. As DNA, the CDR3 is TGTGCCAGCAGTATTGGACAGGGGGTTAATTCACCCCTCCACTTT. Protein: CASSIGQGVNSPLHF.

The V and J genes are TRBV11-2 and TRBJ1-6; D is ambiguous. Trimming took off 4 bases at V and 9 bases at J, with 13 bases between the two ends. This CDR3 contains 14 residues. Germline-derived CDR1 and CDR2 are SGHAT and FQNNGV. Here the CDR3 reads CASSSFPRGSPLHF. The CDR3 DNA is TGTGCCAGCAGCTCTTTCCCTCGCGGTTCACCCCTCCACTTT.

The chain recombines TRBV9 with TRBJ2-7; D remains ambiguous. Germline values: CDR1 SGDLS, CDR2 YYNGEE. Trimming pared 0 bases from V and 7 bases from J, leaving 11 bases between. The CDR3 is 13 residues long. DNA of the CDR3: TGTGCCAGCAGCGTAGGCCCTTCCGGGGAGCAGTACTTC. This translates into CASSVGPSGEQYF.

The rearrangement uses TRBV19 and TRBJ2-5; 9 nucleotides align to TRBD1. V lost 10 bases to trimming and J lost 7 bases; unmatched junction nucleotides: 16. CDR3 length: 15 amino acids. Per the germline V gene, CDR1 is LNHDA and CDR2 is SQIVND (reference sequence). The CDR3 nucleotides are TGTGCCACCAGCATACAACCGGGACAGGGTGGGACCCAGTACTTC. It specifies CATSIQPGQGGTQYF.

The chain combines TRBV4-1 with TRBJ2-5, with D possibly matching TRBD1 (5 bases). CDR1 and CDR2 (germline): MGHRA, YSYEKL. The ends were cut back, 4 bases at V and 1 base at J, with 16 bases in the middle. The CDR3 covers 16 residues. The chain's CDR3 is CASSPHSWQGQETQYF. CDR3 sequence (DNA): TGCGCCAGCAGCCCCCACAGCTGGCAGGGCCAAGAGACCCAGTACTTC.

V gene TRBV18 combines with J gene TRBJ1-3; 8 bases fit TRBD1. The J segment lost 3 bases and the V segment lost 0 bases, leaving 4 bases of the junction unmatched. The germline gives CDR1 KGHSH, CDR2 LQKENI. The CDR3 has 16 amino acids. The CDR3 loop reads CASSPPDRGGGNTIYF. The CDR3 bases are TGTGCCAGCTCACCACCCGACAGGGGTGGTGGAAACACCATATATTTT. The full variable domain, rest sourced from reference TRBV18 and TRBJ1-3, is NAGVMQNPRHLVRRRGQEARLRCSPMKGHSHVYWYRQLPEEGLKFMVYLQKENIIDESGMPKERFSAEFPKEGPSILRIQQVVRGDSAAYFCASSPPDRGGGNTIYFGEGSWLTVV.

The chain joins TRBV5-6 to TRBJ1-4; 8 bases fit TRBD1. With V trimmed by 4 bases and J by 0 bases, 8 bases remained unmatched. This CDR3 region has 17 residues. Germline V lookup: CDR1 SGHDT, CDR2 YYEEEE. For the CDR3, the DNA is TGTGCCAGCAGCCGACGACAGGGGAGAGCAACTAATGAAAAACTGTTTTTT. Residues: CASSRRQGRATNEKLFF. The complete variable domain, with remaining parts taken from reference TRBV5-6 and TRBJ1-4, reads DAGVTQSPTHLIKTRGQQVTLRCSPKSGHDTVSWYQQALGQGPQFIFQYYEEEERQRGNFPDRFSGHQFPNYSSELNVNALLLGDSALYLCASSRRQGRATNEKLFFGSGTQLSVL.

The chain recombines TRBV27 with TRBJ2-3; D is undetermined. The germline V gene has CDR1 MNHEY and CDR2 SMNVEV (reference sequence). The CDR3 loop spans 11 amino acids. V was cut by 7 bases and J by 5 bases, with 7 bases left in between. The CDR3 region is CASTNLDTQYF. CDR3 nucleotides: TGTGCCAGCACCAATTTAGATACGCAGTATTTT.

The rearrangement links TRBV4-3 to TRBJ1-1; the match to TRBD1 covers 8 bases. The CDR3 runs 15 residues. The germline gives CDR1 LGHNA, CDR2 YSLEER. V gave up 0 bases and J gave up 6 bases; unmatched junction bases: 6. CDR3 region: CASSQEGQGVAEAFF. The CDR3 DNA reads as TGCGCCAGCAGCCAAGAAGGACAGGGTGTCGCTGAAGCTTTCTTT.

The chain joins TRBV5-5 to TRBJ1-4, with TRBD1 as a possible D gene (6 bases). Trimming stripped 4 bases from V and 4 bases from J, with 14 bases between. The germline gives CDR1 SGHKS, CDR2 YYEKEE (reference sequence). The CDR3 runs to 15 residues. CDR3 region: CASSHGQSSNEKLFF. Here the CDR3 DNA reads TGTGCCAGCAGCCACGGACAGAGCAGTAATGAAAAACTGTTTTTT.

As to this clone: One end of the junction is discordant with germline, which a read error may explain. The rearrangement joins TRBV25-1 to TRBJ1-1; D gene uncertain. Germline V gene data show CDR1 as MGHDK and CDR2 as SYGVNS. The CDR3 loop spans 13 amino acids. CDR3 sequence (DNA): TGTGCCAGCAGTGAAGCGGTAGACCTAGGGAGAAGATTT. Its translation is CASSEAVDLGRRF.

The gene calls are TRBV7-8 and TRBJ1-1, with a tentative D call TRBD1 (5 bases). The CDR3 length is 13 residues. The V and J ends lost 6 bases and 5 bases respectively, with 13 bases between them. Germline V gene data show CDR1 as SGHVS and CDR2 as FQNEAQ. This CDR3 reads CASRPRVGTEAFF. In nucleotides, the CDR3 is TGTGCCAGCAGGCCCAGGGTGGGGACTGAAGCTTTCTTT.

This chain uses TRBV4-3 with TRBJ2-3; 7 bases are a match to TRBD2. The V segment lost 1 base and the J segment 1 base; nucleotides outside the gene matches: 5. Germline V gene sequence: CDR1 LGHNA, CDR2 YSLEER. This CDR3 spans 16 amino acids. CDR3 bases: TGCGCCAGCAGCCAAGTCAGGCTAGCGGGCACAGATACGCAGTATTTT. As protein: CASSQVRLAGTDTQYF.

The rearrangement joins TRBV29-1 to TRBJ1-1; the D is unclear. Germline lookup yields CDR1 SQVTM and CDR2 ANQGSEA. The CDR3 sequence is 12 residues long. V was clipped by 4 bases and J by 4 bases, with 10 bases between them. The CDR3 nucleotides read TGCAGCGTTGGTCTTTCGGGCACTGAAGCTTTCTTT. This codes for CSVGLSGTEAFF.

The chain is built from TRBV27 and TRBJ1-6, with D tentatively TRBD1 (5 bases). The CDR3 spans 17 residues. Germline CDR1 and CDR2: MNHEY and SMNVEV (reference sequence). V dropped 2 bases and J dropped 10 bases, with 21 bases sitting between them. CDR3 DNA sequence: TGTGCCAGCAGTTTACAGGGTCAGGGAAAATCTATATCACCCCTCCACTTT. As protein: CASSLQGQGKSISPLHF.

The CDR3 sequence: CASSEMDRKGQPQHF. CDR3 coding DNA: TGTGCCAGCAGTGAAATGGACAGGAAGGGCCAGCCCCAGCATTTT. The chain is built from TRBV6-1 and TRBJ1-5, with 7 bases lining up with TRBD1. CDR3 size: 15 residues. In germline, CDR1 is MNHNS, CDR2 SASEGT. Germline trimming cut 2 bases from V and 7 bases from J; bases unmatched to any gene: 8.

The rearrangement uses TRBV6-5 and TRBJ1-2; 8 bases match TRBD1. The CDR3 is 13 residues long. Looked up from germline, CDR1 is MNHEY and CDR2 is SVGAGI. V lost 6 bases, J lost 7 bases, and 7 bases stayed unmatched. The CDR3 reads CASSRDRSRGYTF. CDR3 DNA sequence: TGTGCCAGCAGCAGGGACAGGAGCCGTGGCTACACCTTC.

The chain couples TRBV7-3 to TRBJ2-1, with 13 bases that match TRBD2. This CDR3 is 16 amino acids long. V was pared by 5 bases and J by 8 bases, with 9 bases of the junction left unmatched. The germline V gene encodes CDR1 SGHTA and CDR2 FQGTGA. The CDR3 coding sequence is TGTGCCAGCAGCGAACTAGCGGGGGGGCCACGGGATGAGCAGTTCTTC. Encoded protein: CASSELAGGPRDEQFF.

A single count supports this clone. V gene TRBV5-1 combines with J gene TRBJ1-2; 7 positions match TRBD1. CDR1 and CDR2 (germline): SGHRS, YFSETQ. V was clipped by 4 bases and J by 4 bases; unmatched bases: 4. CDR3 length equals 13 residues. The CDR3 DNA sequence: TGCGCCAGCAGCCCGGGACAGTCCTATGGCTACACCTTC. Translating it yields CASSPGQSYGYTF. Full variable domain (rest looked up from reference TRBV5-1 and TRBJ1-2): KAGVTQTPRYLIKTRGQQVTLSCSPISGHRSVSWYQQTPGQGLQFLFEYFSETQRNKGNFPGRFSGRQFSNSRSEMNVSTLELGDSALYLCASSPGQSYGYTFGSGTRLTVV.

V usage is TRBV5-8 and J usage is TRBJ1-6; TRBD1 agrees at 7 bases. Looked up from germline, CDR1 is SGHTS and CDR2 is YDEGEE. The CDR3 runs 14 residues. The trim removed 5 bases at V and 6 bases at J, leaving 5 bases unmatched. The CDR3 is CASRYGTANSPLHF. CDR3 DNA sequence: TGTGCCAGCAGGTACGGGACAGCTAATTCACCCCTCCACTTT.

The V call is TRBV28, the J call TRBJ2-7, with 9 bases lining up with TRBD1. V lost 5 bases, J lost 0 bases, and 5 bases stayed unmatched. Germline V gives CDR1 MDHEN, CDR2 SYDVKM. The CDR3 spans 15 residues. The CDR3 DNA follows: TGTGCCAGCAGTCACACGACAGGGGGCTCCTACGAGCAGTACTTC. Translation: CASSHTTGGSYEQYF.

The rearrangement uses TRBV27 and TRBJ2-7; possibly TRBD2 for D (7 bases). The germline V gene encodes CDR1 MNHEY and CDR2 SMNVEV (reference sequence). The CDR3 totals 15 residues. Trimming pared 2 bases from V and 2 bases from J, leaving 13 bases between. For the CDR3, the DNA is TGTGCCAGCAGTTTAAGGGAGGGGGGAACCTACGAGCAGTACTTC. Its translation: CASSLREGGTYEQYF.

The CDR3 DNA is TGTGCCACCAGTGATACGGTCTATGGCTACACCTTC. Its translation: CATSDTVYGYTF. V gene TRBV24-1 combines with J gene TRBJ1-2; D remains unclear. The CDR3 loop spans 12 amino acids. Germline V gene lookup returns CDR1 KGHDR and CDR2 SFDVKD. Trimming stripped 3 bases from V and 4 bases from J, with 5 bases between.